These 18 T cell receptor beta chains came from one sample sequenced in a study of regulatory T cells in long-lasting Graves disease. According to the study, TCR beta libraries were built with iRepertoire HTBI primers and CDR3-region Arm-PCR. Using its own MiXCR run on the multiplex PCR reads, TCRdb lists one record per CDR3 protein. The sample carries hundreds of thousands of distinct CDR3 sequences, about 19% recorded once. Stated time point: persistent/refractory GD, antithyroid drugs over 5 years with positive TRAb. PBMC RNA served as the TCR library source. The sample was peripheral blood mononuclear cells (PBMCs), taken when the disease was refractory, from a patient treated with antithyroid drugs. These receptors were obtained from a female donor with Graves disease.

The CDR3 nucleotides are TGCGCCAGCAGCTTGGCGGCAGTAGAAGAGACCCAGTACTTC. Its protein is CASSLAAVEETQYF. The chain links TRBV5-1 to TRBJ2-5; D ambiguous. Trimming stripped 0 bases from V and 3 bases from J, with 9 bases between. This CDR3 is built from 14 residues. Germline lookup yields CDR1 SGHRS and CDR2 YFSETQ.

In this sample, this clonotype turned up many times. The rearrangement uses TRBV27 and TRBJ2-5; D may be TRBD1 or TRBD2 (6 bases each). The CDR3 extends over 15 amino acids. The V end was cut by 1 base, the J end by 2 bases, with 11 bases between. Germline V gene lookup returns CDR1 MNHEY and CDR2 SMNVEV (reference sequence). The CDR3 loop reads CASSLYRGPQETQYF. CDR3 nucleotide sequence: TGTGCCAGCAGTTTATATCGGGGGCCACAAGAGACCCAGTACTTC.

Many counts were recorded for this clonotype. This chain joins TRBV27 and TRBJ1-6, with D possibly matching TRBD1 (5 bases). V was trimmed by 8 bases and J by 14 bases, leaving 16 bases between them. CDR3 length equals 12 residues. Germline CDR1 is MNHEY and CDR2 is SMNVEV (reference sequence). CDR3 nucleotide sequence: TGTGCCAGCCAGGGCCCTAAAGGGACCCTCCACTTT. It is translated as CASQGPKGTLHF.

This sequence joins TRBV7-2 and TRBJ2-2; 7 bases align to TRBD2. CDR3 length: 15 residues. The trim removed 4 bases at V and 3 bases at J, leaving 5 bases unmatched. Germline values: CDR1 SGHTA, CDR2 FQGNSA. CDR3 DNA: TGTGCCAGCAGCTCAAGGGAGGGTTACACCGGGGAGCTGTTTTTT. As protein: CASSSREGYTGELFF.

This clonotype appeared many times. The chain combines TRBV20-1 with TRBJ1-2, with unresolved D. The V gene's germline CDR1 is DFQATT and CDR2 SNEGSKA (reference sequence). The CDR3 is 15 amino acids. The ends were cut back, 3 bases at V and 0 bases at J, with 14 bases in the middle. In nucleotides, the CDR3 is TGCAGTGCTAGTAAGGGCTTCCTAGCTAACTATGGCTACACCTTC. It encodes CSASKGFLANYGYTF.

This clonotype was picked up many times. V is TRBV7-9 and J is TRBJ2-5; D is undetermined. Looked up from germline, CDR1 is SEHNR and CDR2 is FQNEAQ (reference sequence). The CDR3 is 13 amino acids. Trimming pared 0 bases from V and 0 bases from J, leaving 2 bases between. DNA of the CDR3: TGTGCCAGCAGCTTAGCTAACCAAGAGACCCAGTACTTC. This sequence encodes CASSLANQETQYF. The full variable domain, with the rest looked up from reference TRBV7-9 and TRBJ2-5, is DTGVSQNPRHKITKRGQNVTFRCDPISEHNRLYWYRQTLGQGPEFLTYFQNEAQLEKSRLLSDRFSAERPKGSFSTLEIQRTEQGDSAMYLCASSLANQETQYFGPGTRLLVL.

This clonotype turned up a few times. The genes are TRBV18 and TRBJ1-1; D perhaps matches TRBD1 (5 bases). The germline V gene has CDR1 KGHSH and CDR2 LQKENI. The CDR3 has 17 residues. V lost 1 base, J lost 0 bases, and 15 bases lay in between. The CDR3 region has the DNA TGTGCCAGCTCACCACAGACGCCGGGGGGTATGAACACTGAAGCTTTCTTT. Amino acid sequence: CASSPQTPGGMNTEAFF. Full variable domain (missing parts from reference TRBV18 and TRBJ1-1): NAGVMQNPRHLVRRRGQEARLRCSPMKGHSHVYWYRQLPEEGLKFMVYLQKENIIDESGMPKERFSAEFPKEGPSILRIQQVVRGDSAAYFCASSPQTPGGMNTEAFFGQGTRLTVV.

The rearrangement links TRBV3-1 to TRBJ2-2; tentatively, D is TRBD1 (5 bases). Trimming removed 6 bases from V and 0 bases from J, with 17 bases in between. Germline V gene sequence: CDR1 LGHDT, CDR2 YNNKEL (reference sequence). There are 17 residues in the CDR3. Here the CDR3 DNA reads TGTGCCAGCAGTTTCTATGGGGCAGGAGCGAACACCGGGGAGCTGTTTTTT. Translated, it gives CASSFYGAGANTGELFF.

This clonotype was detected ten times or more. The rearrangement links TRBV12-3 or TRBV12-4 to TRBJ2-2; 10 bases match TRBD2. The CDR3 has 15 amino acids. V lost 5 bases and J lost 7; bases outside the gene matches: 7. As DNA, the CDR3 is TGTGCCAGCAGTGGTCCTAAGCGGGGGGGCGGGGAGCTGTTTTTT. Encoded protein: CASSGPKRGGGELFF.

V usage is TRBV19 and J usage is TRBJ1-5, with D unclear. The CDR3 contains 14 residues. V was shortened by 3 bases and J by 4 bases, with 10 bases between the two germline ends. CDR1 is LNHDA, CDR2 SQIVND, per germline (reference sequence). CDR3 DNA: TGTGCCAGTAGTATCGCCATTAGGAATCAGCCCCAGCATTTT. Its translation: CASSIAIRNQPQHF.

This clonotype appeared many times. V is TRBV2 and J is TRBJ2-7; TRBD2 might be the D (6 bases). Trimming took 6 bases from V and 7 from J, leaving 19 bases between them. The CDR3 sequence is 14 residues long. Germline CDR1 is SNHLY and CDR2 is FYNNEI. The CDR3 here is CASRGRDPPREQYF. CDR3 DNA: TGTGCCAGCAGAGGGCGGGACCCCCCGCGGGAGCAGTACTTC.

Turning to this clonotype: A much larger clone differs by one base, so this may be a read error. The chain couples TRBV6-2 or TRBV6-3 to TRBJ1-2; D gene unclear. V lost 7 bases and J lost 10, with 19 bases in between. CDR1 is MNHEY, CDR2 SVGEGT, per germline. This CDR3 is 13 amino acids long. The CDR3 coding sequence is TGTGCCAGCAAAAGCTCCGCGATTCATGACTACACCTTC. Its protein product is CASKSSAIHDYTF.

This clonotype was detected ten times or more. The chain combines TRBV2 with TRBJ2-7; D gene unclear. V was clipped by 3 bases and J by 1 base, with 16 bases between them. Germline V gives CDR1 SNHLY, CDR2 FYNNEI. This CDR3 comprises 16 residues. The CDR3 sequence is CASSDYWSVRSYEQYF. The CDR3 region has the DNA TGTGCCAGCAGTGATTACTGGTCGGTCAGATCCTACGAGCAGTACTTC.

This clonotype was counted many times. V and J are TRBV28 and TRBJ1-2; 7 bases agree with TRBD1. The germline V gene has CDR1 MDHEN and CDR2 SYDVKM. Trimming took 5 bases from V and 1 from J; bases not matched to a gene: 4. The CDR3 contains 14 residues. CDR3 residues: CASSRQGHNYGYTF. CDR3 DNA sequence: TGTGCCAGCAGTCGACAGGGTCATAACTATGGCTACACCTTC.

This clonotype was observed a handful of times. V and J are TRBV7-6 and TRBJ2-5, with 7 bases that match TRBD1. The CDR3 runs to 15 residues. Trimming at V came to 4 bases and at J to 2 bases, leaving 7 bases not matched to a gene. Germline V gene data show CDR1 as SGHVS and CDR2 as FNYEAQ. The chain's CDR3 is CASSWATGTQETQYF. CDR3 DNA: TGTGCCAGCAGCTGGGCGACAGGGACGCAAGAGACCCAGTACTTC.

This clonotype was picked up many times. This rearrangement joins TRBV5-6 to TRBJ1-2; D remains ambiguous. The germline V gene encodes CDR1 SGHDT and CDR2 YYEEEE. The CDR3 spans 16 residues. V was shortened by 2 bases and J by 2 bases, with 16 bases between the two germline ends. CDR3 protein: CASSFQSGIVNYGYTF. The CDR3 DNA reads TGTGCCAGCAGCTTTCAGTCCGGGATCGTCAACTATGGCTACACCTTC.

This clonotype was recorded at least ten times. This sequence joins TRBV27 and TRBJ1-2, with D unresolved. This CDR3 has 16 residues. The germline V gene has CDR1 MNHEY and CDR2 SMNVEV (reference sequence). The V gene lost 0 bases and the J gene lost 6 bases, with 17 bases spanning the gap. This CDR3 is CASSLSRSLPSHGYTF. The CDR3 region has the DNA TGTGCCAGCAGTTTATCTAGGAGTCTACCCTCGCATGGCTACACCTTC.

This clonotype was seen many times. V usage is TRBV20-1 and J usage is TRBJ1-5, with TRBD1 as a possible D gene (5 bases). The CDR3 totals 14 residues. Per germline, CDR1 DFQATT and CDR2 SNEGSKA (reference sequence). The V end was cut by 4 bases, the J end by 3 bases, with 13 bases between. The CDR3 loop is CSAIGSGNNQPQHF. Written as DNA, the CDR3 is TGCAGTGCTATCGGCTCAGGGAACAATCAGCCCCAGCATTTT.